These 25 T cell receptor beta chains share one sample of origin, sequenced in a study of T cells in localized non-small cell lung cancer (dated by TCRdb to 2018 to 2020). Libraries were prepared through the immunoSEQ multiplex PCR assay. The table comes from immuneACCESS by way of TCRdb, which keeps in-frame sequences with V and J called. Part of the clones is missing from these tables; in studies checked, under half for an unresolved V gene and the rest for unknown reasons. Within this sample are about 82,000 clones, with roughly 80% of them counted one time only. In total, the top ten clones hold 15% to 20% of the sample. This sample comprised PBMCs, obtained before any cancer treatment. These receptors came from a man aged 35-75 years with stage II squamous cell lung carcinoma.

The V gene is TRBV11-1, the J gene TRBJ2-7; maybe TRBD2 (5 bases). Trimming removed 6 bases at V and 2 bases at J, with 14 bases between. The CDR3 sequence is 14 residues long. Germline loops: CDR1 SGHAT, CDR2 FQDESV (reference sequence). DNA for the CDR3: TGTGCCAGCAGTCTTAGCGAGGGCCCCTACGAGCAGTACTTC. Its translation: CASSLSEGPYEQYF.

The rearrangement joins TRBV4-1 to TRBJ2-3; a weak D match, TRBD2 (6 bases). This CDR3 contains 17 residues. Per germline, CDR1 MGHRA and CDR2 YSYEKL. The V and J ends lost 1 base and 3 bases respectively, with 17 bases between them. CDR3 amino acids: CASSQVKSRGGTDTQYF. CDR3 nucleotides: TGCGCCAGCAGCCAAGTGAAGTCGCGGGGAGGTACAGATACGCAGTATTTT.

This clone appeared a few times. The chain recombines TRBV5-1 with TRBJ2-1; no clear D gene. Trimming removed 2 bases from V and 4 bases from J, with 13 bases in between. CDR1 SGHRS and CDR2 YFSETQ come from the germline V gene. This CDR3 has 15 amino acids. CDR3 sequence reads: CASSLVADYYNEQFF. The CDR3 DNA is TGCGCCAGCAGCTTAGTGGCGGATTATTACAATGAGCAGTTCTTC.

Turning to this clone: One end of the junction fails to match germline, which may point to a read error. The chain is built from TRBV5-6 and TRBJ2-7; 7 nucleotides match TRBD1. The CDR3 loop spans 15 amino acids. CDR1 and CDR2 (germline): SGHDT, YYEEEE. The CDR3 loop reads CASSLRDSHSHEQYF. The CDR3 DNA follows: TGTGCCAGCAGCTTGCGGGACAGTCACTCCCACGAGCAGTACTTC.

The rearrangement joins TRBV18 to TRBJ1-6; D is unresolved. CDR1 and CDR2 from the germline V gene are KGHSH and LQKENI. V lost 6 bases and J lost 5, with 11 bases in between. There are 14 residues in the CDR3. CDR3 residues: CASSRDRNNSPLHF. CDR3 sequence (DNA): TGTGCCAGCTCCCGCGATAGGAATAATTCACCCCTCCACTTT.

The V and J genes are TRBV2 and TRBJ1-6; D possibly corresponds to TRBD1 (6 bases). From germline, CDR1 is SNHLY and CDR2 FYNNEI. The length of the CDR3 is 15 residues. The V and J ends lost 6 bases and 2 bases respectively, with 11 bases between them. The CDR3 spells CASREGDTYNSPLHF. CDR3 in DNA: TGTGCCAGCAGAGAGGGGGACACCTATAATTCACCCCTCCACTTT.

CDR3 loop: CASSPQSSYNEQFF. Here the CDR3 DNA reads TGTGCCAGCAGTCCTCAGAGCTCCTACAATGAGCAGTTCTTC. The chain couples TRBV27 to TRBJ2-1, with unresolved D. The CDR3 totals 14 residues. Trimming took 5 bases from V and 0 from J, leaving 8 bases between them. Germline V gives CDR1 MNHEY, CDR2 SMNVEV (reference sequence).

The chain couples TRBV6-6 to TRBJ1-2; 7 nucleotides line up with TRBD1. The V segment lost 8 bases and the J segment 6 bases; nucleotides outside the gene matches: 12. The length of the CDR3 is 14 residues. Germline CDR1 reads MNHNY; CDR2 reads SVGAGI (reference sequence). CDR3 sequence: CASLPPGTAHGYTF. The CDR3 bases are TGTGCCAGCCTACCGCCCGGGACAGCGCATGGCTACACCTTC.

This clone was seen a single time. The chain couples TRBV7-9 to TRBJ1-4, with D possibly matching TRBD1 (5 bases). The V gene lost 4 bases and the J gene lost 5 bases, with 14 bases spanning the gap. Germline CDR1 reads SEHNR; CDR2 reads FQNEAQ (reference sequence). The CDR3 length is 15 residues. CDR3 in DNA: TGTGCCAGCAGCTACCAGGGCAGGGAAAATGAAAAACTGTTTTTT. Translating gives CASSYQGRENEKLFF.

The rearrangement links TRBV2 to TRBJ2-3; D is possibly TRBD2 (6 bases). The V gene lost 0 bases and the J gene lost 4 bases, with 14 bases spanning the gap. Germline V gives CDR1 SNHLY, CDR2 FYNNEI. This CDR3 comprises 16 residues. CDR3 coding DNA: TGTGCCAGCAGTGAAGCGCCGGGGGTCGGGGCAGATACGCAGTATTTT. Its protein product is CASSEAPGVGADTQYF.

CDR3 sequence: CASSVPGQGTSEQYF. The DNA for the CDR3 is TGTGCCAGCAGCGTACCGGGACAGGGTACTTCCGAGCAGTACTTC. The rearrangement joins TRBV11-2 to TRBJ2-7; 9 bases agree with TRBD1. CDR1 SGHAT and CDR2 FQNNGV come from the germline V gene. The J segment lost 6 bases and the V segment lost 5 bases, leaving 11 bases of the junction unmatched. CDR3 length: 15 amino acids.

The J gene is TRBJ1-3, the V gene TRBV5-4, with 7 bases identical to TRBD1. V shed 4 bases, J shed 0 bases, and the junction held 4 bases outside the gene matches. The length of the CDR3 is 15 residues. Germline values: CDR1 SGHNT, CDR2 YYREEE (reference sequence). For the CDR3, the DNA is TGTGCCAGCAGCGATGCAGGGGGCTCTGGAAACACCATATATTTT. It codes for CASSDAGGSGNTIYF.

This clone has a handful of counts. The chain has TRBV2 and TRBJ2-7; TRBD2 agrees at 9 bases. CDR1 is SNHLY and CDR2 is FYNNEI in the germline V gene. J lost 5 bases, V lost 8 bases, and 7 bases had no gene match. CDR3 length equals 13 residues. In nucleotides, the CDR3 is TGTGCCAGCGCAGGCGTAGCGGGAGACGAGCAGTACTTC. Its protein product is CASAGVAGDEQYF.

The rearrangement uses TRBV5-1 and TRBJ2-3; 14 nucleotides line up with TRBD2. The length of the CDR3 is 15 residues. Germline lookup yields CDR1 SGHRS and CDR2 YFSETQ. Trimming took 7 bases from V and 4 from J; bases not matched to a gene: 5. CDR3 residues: CASRGTSGSPDTQYF. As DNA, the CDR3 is TGCGCCAGCCGGGGGACTAGCGGGAGCCCAGATACGCAGTATTTT. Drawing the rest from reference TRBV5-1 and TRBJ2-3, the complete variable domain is KAGVTQTPRYLIKTRGQQVTLSCSPISGHRSVSWYQQTPGQGLQFLFEYFSETQRNKGNFPGRFSGRQFSNSRSEMNVSTLELGDSALYLCASRGTSGSPDTQYFGPGTRLTVL.

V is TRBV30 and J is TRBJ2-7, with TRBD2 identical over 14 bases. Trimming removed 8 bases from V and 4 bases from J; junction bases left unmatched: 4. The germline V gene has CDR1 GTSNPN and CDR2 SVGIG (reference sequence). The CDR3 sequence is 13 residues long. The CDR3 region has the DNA TGTGCCGGAGGACTAGCGGGAGGATACGAGCAGTACTTC. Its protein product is CAGGLAGGYEQYF.

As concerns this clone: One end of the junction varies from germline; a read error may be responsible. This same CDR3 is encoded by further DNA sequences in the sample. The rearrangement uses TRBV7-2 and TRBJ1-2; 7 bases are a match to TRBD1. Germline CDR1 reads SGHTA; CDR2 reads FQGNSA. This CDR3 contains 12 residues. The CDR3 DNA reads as TGCGCCAGCAGCTTACAGGGGAATGGCTACACCTTC. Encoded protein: CASSLQGNGYTF.

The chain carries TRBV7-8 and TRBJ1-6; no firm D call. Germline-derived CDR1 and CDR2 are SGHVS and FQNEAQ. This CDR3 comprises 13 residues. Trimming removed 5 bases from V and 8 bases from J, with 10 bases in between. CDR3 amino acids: CASSPGSYSPLHF. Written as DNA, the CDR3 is TGTGCCAGCAGCCCCGGGTCCTATTCACCCCTCCACTTT.

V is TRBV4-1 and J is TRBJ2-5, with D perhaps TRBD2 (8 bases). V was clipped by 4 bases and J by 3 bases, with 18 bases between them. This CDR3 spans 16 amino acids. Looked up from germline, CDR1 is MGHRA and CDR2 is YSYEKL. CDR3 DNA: TGCGCCAGCAGCCCCCGGGACAGCGGGGGAAAAGAGACCCAGTACTTC. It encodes CASSPRDSGGKETQYF.

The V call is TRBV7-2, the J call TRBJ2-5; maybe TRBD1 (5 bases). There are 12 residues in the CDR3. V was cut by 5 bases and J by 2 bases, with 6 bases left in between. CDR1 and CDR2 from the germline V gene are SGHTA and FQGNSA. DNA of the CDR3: TGTGCCAGCAGCCGGACACAAGAGACCCAGTACTTC. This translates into CASSRTQETQYF.

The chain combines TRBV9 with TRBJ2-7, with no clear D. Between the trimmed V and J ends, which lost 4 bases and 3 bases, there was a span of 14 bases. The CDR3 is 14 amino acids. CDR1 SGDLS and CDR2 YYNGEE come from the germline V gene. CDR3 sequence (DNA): TGTGCCAGCAGCCCCCGACTCGAAAACTACGAGCAGTACTTC. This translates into CASSPRLENYEQYF.

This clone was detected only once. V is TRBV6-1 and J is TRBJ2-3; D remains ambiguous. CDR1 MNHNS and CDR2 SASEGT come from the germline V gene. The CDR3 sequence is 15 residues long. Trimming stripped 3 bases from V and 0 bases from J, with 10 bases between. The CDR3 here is CASSDTSRSTDTQYF. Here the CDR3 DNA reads TGTGCCAGCAGTGATACCTCGCGGAGCACAGATACGCAGTATTTT.

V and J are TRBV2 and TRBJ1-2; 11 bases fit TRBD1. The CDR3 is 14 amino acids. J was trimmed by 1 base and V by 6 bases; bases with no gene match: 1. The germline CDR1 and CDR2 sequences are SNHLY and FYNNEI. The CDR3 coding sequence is TGTGCCAGCAGGGGGACAGGGGGTAACTATGGCTACACCTTC. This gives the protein CASRGTGGNYGYTF.

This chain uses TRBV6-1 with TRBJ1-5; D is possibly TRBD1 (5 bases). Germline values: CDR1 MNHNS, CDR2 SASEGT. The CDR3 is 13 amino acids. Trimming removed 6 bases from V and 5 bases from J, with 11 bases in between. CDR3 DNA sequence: TGTGCCAGCAGCGGGAGGGACGATCAGCCCCAGCATTTT. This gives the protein CASSGRDDQPQHF.

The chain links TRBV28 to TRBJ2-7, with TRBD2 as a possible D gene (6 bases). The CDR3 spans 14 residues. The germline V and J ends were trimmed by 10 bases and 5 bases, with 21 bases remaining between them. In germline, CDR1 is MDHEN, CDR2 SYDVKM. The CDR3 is CATRSGERGHEQYF. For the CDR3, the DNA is TGTGCCACCCGTAGCGGAGAACGGGGCCACGAGCAGTACTTC.

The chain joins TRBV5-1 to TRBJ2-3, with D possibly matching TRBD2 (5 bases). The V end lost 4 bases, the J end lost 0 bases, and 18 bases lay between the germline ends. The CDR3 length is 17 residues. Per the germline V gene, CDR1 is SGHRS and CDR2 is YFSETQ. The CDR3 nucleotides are TGCGCCAGCAGCCCCGGTGGGAGCTCCTTTAGCACAGATACGCAGTATTTT. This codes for CASSPGGSSFSTDTQYF.